This TCR beta chain appears in the sequencing data of a study of control samples from healthy donors and cancer patients (dated by TCRdb to about 2020). The library relied on the immunoSEQ multiplex PCR assay. TCRdb took over this immuneACCESS table, retaining in-frame rearrangements with V and J assigned. Such tables are incomplete; in checked studies, under half of the missing clones stem from an unresolved V gene, and the remainder is unexplained. The sample contains 95,000 to 100,000 clones, roughly four fifths of them found a single time. Of the sample, roughly 2% is held by the ten largest clones. In regard to this clone: Its antigen specificity is not known. No clone much larger than this one lies a single base away; base qualities are absent.

The junction shows trimming of 5 bases on V and 1 base on J, and the gene matches do not reach 3 bases of it. The germline V gene yields SGHTA for CDR1 and FQGTGA for CDR2. The CDR3 has 14 amino acids, counting the end cysteine and phenylalanine. Of the read, only the CDR3 DNA is kept; its 42 bases are in frame from base 1. The chain is encoded by TRBV7-3 joined to TRBJ2-3, with 7 middle bases fitting TRBD1. The sequenced sample was blood. The origin of this receptor is a man in his sixties in good health. The CDR3 region: CASSRDRGTDTQYF. The DNA sequence follows: TGTGCCAGCAGCCGCGACAGGGGCACAGATACGCAGTATTTT.